A single sample is the source of the 26 T cell receptor beta chains below, sequenced in a study of beta chain features in type 1 diabetes. Of the isolated RNA, all was reverse transcribed, and so the sequenced material was expressed TCRB transcripts. Sequencing was performed with immunoSEQ multiplex PCR; in TCRdb, only in-frame clones are kept and a portion is missing. The sample comprises about 410,000 clones, approximately 13% of which are singletons, and under 0.04% rests with the top ten. The sequenced material came from naive CD4+ T cells from blood. These receptors all stem from a man in his thirties or forties in good health.

The V gene is TRBV15, the J gene TRBJ2-3; TRBD2 agrees at 11 bases. V gave up 4 bases and J gave up 4 bases; unmatched junction bases: 4. Germline lookup yields CDR1 LNHNV and CDR2 YYDKDF (reference sequence). The CDR3 covers 15 residues. The DNA of the CDR3 is TGTGCCACCAGCAAGATACTAGCGGGAGCAGATACGCAGTATTTT. It yields the protein CATSKILAGADTQYF.

This clone has a handful of counts. The gene calls are TRBV4-3 and TRBJ1-2; D is perhaps TRBD1 (6 bases). The CDR3 totals 15 residues. Trimming removed 1 base from V and 4 bases from J, with 13 bases in between. The germline CDR1 and CDR2 sequences are LGHNA and YSLEER. In nucleotides, the CDR3 is TGCGCCAGCAGCCAAGTTCACAGGGCCGTCTATGGCTACACCTTC. It encodes CASSQVHRAVYGYTF.

This chain links TRBV19 with TRBJ2-1, with 9 positions matching TRBD2. The germline V gene encodes CDR1 LNHDA and CDR2 SQIVND (reference sequence). This CDR3 region has 14 residues. V was clipped by 7 bases and J by 5 bases; unmatched bases: 6. CDR3 DNA sequence: TGTGCCAGTAAGAGGACTAGCGCGAACAATGAGCAGTTCTTC. It specifies CASKRTSANNEQFF.

This clone occurred a few times. The chain has TRBV28 and TRBJ2-7; 9 bases match TRBD1. J lost 4 bases, V lost 3 bases, and 7 bases had no gene match. The CDR3 covers 15 residues. CDR1 MDHEN and CDR2 SYDVKM come from the germline V gene. The CDR3 is CASSFGGQGGYEQYV. DNA for the CDR3: TGTGCCAGCAGTTTTGGGGGACAGGGTGGTTACGAGCAGTACGTC.

This clone was detected a few times. This chain links TRBV7-2 with TRBJ1-1, with D unclear. The CDR3 is 15 residues long. V was cut by 3 bases and J by 4 bases, with 15 bases left in between. The germline gives CDR1 SGHTA, CDR2 FQGNSA. The CDR3 sequence is CASSLLVTAGTEAFF. Here the CDR3 DNA reads TGTGCCAGCAGCTTGCTGGTTACAGCAGGCACTGAAGCTTTCTTT.

The chain joins TRBV5-1 to TRBJ1-4; no firm D call. The CDR3 covers 15 residues. With 4 bases removed from V and 2 bases from J, the gap between germline ends came to 12 bases. Germline V CDR1 and CDR2: SGHRS, YFSETQ. CDR3 bases: TGCGCCAGCAGCCAATGGGCGCTGACTAATGAAAAACTGTTTTTT. The encoded protein is CASSQWALTNEKLFF.

This clone has only a few counts. The V and J genes are TRBV5-1 and TRBJ1-5; a weak D match, TRBD1 (6 bases). The CDR3 loop spans 17 amino acids. Looked up from germline, CDR1 is SGHRS and CDR2 is YFSETQ. The germline V and J ends were trimmed by 0 bases and 5 bases, with 18 bases remaining between them. CDR3 sequence: CASSLGPQGAAYQPQHF. The DNA for the CDR3 is TGCGCCAGCAGCTTGGGGCCACAGGGTGCTGCTTATCAGCCCCAGCATTTT. The variable domain in full, completed from reference TRBV5-1 and TRBJ1-5, reads KAGVTQTPRYLIKTRGQQVTLSCSPISGHRSVSWYQQTPGQGLQFLFEYFSETQRNKGNFPGRFSGRQFSNSRSEMNVSTLELGDSALYLCASSLGPQGAAYQPQHFGDGTRLSIL.

This chain joins TRBV30 and TRBJ2-1; the D is unclear. V was pared by 5 bases and J by 10 bases, with 30 bases between. The CDR3 has 17 residues. The germline CDR1 and CDR2 sequences are GTSNPN and SVGIG (reference sequence). CDR3 sequence: CAWAPRMLSTVMTEQFF. CDR3 nucleotide sequence: TGTGCCTGGGCCCCTCGGATGCTGTCGACCGTAATGACGGAGCAGTTCTTC.

Of note for this clone: A read error may account for a junction end that differs from germline. V gene TRBV7-9 combines with J gene TRBJ2-5; possible D gene TRBD2, 6 bases. The CDR3 covers 15 residues. Germline V gives CDR1 SEHNR, CDR2 FQNEAQ (reference sequence). CDR3 DNA: TGTGCCAGCAGCCTAGCGATCGGGACCGGAGAGACCCAGTACTTC. The encoded protein is CASSLAIGTGETQYF.

The V call is TRBV7-2, the J call TRBJ2-1; D call uncertain. This CDR3 has 15 amino acids. V was trimmed by 5 bases and J by 4 bases, leaving 15 bases between them. CDR1 and CDR2 from the germline V gene are SGHTA and FQGNSA. This CDR3 reads CASSRARVSYNEQFF. CDR3 in DNA: TGTGCCAGCAGCCGAGCAAGGGTTTCTTACAATGAGCAGTTCTTC.

This clone was seen only a few times. The V gene is TRBV7-9, the J gene TRBJ1-2; no definite D call. Per the germline V gene, CDR1 is SEHNR and CDR2 is FQNEAQ (reference sequence). The CDR3 contains 17 residues. Trimming left V 5 bases short and J 1 base short, with 20 bases between. DNA of the CDR3: TGTGCCAGCAGCACACAAAACCCGGGGTACGGTAACTATGGCTACACCTTC. Protein: CASSTQNPGYGNYGYTF.

This clone was counted a few times. V gene TRBV9 combines with J gene TRBJ1-2, with D possibly matching TRBD1 (6 bases). Germline CDR1 is SGDLS and CDR2 is YYNGEE. With 1 base removed from V and 4 bases from J, the gap between germline ends came to 8 bases. This CDR3 has 13 amino acids. DNA for the CDR3: TGTGCCAGCAGCGTATCACAGGGCTATGGCTACACCTTC. Translation: CASSVSQGYGYTF.

The chain has TRBV29-1 and TRBJ1-2; D possibly corresponds to TRBD1 (6 bases). The germline V and J ends were trimmed by 4 bases and 8 bases, with 23 bases remaining between them. The CDR3 spans 15 residues. Looked up from germline, CDR1 is SQVTM and CDR2 is ANQGSEA. The DNA for the CDR3 is TGCAGCGTTGGGAACAGGGTAGGACTCACTCAAGGCTACACCTTC. The encoded protein is CSVGNRVGLTQGYTF.

The V call is TRBV6-6, the J call TRBJ2-3, with D tentatively TRBD1 (5 bases). Per the germline V gene, CDR1 is MNHNY and CDR2 is SVGAGI (reference sequence). CDR3 length equals 12 residues. Trimming removed 5 bases at V and 8 bases at J, with 11 bases between. The CDR3 DNA is TGTGCCAGCAGTCAGGGCGACGGTACGCAGTATTTT. Amino acids: CASSQGDGTQYF.

This sequence joins TRBV30 and TRBJ2-3; 7 nucleotides align to TRBD1. The CDR3 consists of 14 residues. The V gene's germline CDR1 is GTSNPN and CDR2 SVGIG (reference sequence). Unmatched junction bases numbered 2, after V lost 2 bases and J lost 0 bases. The CDR3 protein is CAWSSGGSTDTQYF. The CDR3 nucleotides read TGTGCCTGGAGTTCAGGGGGTAGCACAGATACGCAGTATTTT.

This clone has more than one count but fewer than ten. The CDR3 DNA sequence: TGCGCCAGCAGCTTGTCAGGGTTTGAGACCCAGTACTTC. Amino acids: CASSLSGFETQYF. The rearrangement links TRBV5-1 to TRBJ2-5; TRBD1 might be the D (5 bases). This CDR3 region has 13 residues. Germline CDR1 SGHRS, CDR2 YFSETQ. The ends were cut back, 1 base at V and 5 bases at J, with 9 bases in the middle.

This clone appeared a few times. The gene calls are TRBV10-3 and TRBJ2-1; D gene ambiguous. The CDR3 has 14 residues. From germline, CDR1 is ENHRY and CDR2 SYGVKD. Trimming took 3 bases from V and 0 from J, leaving 6 bases between them. CDR3 amino acids: CAISDAISYNEQFF. As DNA, the CDR3 is TGTGCCATCAGTGATGCCATCTCCTACAATGAGCAGTTCTTC.

The CDR3 sequence is CASSNGLAPKSTDTQYF. The CDR3 DNA is TGTGCCAGCAGCAATGGACTAGCCCCGAAAAGCACAGATACGCAGTATTTT. J is TRBJ2-3 and V is TRBV7-9; 8 nucleotides line up with TRBD2. This CDR3 contains 17 residues. V trimming: 5 bases; J trimming: 0 bases; junction bases outside the gene matches: 10. The germline CDR1 and CDR2 sequences are SEHNR and FQNEAQ (reference sequence).

V gene TRBV30 combines with J gene TRBJ2-1; D call uncertain. There are 12 residues in the CDR3. Deletions cut 3 bases from V and 4 bases from J, with 7 bases between. The germline gives CDR1 GTSNPN, CDR2 SVGIG (reference sequence). The CDR3 nucleotides read TGTGCCTGGAGCCTAGGTTACAATGAGCAGTTCTTC. Its translation is CAWSLGYNEQFF.

This chain connects TRBV10-3 to TRBJ2-1, with 8 bases fitting TRBD1. Germline assignment: CDR1 ENHRY and CDR2 SYGVKD. With V trimmed by 6 bases and J by 1 base, 5 bases remained unmatched. There are 15 residues in the CDR3. The CDR3 bases are TGTGCCATCAGCAGGACAGGGTCTTCCTACAATGAGCAGTTCTTC. It specifies CAISRTGSSYNEQFF.

V is TRBV6-5 and J is TRBJ1-1; D unclear. Trimming pared 5 bases from V and 7 bases from J, leaving 14 bases between. The germline V gene encodes CDR1 MNHEY and CDR2 SVGAGI. The CDR3 spans 13 residues. CDR3 region: CASSRLGGIEAFF. Here the CDR3 DNA reads TGTGCCAGCAGTCGGTTGGGAGGCATTGAAGCTTTCTTT.

This clone turned up a few times. The same CDR3 also results from other DNA sequences found in this sample. The V call is TRBV5-1, the J call TRBJ2-5, with D unclear. Germline CDR1 SGHRS, CDR2 YFSETQ. CDR3 size: 14 residues. V was trimmed by 0 bases and J by 4 bases, leaving 10 bases between them. The CDR3: CASSLASARETQYF. The DNA of the CDR3 is TGCGCCAGCAGCTTGGCCTCTGCTCGAGAGACCCAGTACTTC.

This clone was found a few times. The rearrangement links TRBV7-2 to TRBJ2-2; D unclear. Germline CDR1 reads SGHTA; CDR2 reads FQGNSA. Trimming pared 2 bases from V and 8 bases from J, leaving 21 bases between. The CDR3 totals 17 residues. CDR3 sequence: CASSLIGVYSVSGELFF. In nucleotides, the CDR3 is TGTGCCAGCAGCTTAATAGGTGTCTACAGTGTATCGGGGGAGCTGTTTTTT.

In this sample, this clone turned up a few times. The J gene is TRBJ1-1, the V gene TRBV7-8; D is ambiguous. V was cut by 2 bases and J by 3 bases, with 13 bases left in between. Germline V lookup: CDR1 SGHVS, CDR2 FQNEAQ. This CDR3 region has 15 residues. The CDR3 nucleotides read TGTGCCAGCAGCTTAATGGCCGGCACATACACTGAAGCTTTCTTT. Translation gives CASSLMAGTYTEAFF.

The table lists this clone with a few counts. J is TRBJ2-3 and V is TRBV4-3, with no clear D. From germline, CDR1 is LGHNA and CDR2 YSLEER. Trimming took off 3 bases at V and 1 base at J, with 11 bases between the two ends. This CDR3 contains 15 residues. The CDR3 region has the DNA TGCGCCAGCAGCCATGGCTCTTGGGGCACAGATACGCAGTATTTT. Protein sequence: CASSHGSWGTDTQYF.

This clone was observed a handful of times. J is TRBJ2-3 and V is TRBV30, with 12 bases lining up with TRBD1. The CDR3 length is 17 residues. V shed 2 bases and J 3 bases; nucleotides not matched to a gene: 9. Germline V CDR1 and CDR2: GTSNPN, SVGIG (reference sequence). The CDR3 sequence: CAWSSLRGQGATDTQYF. CDR3 sequence (DNA): TGTGCCTGGAGTTCACTACGGGGACAGGGGGCTACAGATACGCAGTATTTT. The variable domain in full, completed from reference TRBV30 and TRBJ2-3, reads SQTIHQWPATLVQPVGSPLSLECTVEGTSNPNLYWYRQAAGRGLQLLFYSVGIGQISSEVPQNLSASRPQDRQFILSSKKLLLSDSGFYLCAWSSLRGQGATDTQYFGPGTRLTVL.